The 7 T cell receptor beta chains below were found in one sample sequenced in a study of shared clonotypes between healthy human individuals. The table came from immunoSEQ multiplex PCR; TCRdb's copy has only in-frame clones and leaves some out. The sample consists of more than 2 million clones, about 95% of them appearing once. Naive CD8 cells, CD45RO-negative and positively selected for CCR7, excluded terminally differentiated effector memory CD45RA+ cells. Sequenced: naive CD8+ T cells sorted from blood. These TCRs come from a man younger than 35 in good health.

CDR3 protein: CASSEEGTGIYEQYF. CDR3 in DNA: TGTGCCAGCAGTGAAGAGGGGACAGGGATCTACGAGCAGTACTTC. The chain employs TRBV2 and TRBJ2-7, with 9 positions matching TRBD1. Germline CDR1 reads SNHLY; CDR2 reads FYNNEI. CDR3 length: 15 residues. V shed 1 base and J 3 bases; nucleotides not matched to a gene: 4.

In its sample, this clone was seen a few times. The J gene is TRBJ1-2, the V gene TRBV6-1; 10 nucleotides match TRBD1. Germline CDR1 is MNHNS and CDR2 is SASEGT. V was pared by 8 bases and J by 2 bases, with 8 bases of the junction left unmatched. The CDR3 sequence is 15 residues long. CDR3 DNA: TGTGCCAGCTGGGAGACAGGGGGCACGAACTATGGCTACACCTTC. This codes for CASWETGGTNYGYTF.

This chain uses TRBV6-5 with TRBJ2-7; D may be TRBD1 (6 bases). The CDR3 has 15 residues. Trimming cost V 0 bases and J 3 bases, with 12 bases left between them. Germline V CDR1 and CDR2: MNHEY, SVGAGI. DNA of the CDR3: TGTGCCAGCAGTTACTCGGCAGGGGTTTTCTACGAGCAGTACTTC. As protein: CASSYSAGVFYEQYF.

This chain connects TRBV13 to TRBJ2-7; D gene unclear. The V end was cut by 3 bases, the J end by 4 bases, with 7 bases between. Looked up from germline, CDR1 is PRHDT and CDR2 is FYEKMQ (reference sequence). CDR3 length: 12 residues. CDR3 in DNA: TGTGCCAGCAGCTTCCAGAAGTACGAGCAGTACTTC. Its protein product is CASSFQKYEQYF. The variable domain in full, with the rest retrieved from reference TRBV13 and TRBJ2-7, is AAGVIQSPRHLIKEKRETATLKCYPIPRHDTVYWYQQGPGQDPQFLISFYEKMQSDKGSIPDRFSAQQFSDYHSELNMSSLELGDSALYFCASSFQKYEQYFGPGTRLTVT.

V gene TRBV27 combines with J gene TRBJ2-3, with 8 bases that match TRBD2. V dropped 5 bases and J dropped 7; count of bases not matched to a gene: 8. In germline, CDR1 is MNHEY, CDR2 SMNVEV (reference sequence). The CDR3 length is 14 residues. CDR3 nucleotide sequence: TGTGCCAGCAGTCCAATAGCGGGGCTGAATACGCAGTATTTT. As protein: CASSPIAGLNTQYF.

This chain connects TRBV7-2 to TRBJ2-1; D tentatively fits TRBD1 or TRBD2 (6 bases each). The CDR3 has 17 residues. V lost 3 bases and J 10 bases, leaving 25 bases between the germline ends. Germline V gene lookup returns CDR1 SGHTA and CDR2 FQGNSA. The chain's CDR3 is CASSFGVGAGPQGEQFF. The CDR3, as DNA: TGTGCCAGCAGCTTCGGGGTCGGTGCGGGACCCCAGGGGGAGCAGTTCTTC.

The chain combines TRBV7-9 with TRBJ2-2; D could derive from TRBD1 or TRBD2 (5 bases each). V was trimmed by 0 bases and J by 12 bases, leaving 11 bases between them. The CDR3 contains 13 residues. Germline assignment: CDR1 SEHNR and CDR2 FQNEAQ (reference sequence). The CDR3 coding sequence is TGTGCCAGCAGCTTAGCTATGGGGGAAAAGCTGTTTTTT. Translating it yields CASSLAMGEKLFF.